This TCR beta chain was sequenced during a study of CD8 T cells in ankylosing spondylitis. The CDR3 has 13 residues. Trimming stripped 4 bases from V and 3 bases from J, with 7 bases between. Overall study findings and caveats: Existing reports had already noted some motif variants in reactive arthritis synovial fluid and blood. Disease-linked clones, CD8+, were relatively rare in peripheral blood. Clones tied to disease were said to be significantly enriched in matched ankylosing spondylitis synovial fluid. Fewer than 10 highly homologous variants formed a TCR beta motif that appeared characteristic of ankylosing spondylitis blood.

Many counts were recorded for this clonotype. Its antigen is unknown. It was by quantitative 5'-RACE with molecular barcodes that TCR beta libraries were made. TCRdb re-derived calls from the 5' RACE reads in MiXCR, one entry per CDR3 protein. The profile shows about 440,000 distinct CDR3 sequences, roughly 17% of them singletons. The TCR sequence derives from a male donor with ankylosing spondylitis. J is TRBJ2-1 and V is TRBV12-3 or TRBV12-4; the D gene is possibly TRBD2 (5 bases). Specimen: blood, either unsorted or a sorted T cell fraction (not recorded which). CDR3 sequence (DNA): TGTGCCAGCAGTTGGGGAGTCTACAATGAGCAGTTCTTC. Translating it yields CASSWGVYNEQFF.